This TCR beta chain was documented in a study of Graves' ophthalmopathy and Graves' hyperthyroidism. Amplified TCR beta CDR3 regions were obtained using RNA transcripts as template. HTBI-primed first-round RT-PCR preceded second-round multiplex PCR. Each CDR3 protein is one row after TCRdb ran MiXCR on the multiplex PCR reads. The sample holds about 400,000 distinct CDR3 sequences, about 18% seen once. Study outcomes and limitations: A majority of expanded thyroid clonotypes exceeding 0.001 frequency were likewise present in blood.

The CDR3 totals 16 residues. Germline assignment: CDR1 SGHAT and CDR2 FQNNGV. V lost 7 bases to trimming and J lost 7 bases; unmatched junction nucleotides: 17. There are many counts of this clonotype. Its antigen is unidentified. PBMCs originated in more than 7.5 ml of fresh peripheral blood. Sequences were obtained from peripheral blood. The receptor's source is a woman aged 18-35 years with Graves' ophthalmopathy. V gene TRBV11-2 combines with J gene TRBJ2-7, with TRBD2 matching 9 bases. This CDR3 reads CASTPQGGGARREQYF. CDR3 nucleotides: TGTGCCAGCACCCCTCAAGGCGGGGGGGCCCGGAGGGAGCAGTACTTC.